The 23 T cell receptor beta chains below come from one sample, sequenced in a study of blood T cell repertoires in COVID-19. Produced via immunoSEQ multiplex PCR; TCRdb's table is partial and in-frame only. The table has around 94,000 clones, more than 85% seen once; the top ten hold roughly 4.5%. Input material: peripheral blood. All receptors derive from a man aged 18 to 30 with acute or convalescent COVID-19.

The V and J genes are TRBV27 and TRBJ1-4; 8 nucleotides agree with TRBD1. V dropped 3 bases and J dropped 8; count of bases not matched to a gene: 8. CDR3 length: 15 residues. CDR1 MNHEY and CDR2 SMNVEV come from the germline V gene (reference sequence). CDR3 DNA sequence: TGTGCCAGCAGTTTGGGACAGGCTTGGACCGAAAAACTGTTTTTT. Protein: CASSLGQAWTEKLFF.

The chain recombines TRBV19 with TRBJ2-1; 7 bases match TRBD2. The CDR3 runs 15 residues. The germline CDR1 and CDR2 sequences are LNHDA and SQIVND (reference sequence). The ends lost 2 bases at V and 8 bases at J; junction bases unmatched: 9. The DNA of the CDR3 is TGTGCCAGTAGTATAATTCTAGGGACTAATTATGAGCAGTTCTTC. This sequence encodes CASSIILGTNYEQFF.

The CDR3 loop is CASSEITGVYGYTF. The CDR3 nucleotides read TGTGCCAGCAGTGAGATAACAGGGGTCTATGGCTACACCTTC. J is TRBJ1-2 and V is TRBV6-1; 7 bases match TRBD1. V was pared by 3 bases and J by 4 bases, with 5 bases of the junction left unmatched. The CDR3 is made up of 14 amino acids. Germline values: CDR1 MNHNS, CDR2 SASEGT.

The chain is built from TRBV14 and TRBJ1-2; no clear D gene. The CDR3 is 12 residues long. Germline V gene data show CDR1 as SGHDN and CDR2 as FVKESK. Trimming took off 5 bases at V and 4 bases at J, with 8 bases between the two ends. The CDR3 bases are TGTGCCAGCAGCACAACAACCTATGGCTACACCTTC. It is translated as CASSTTTYGYTF.

The chain has TRBV24-1 and TRBJ2-2; D remains ambiguous. The V gene's germline CDR1 is KGHDR and CDR2 SFDVKD. The CDR3 runs to 14 residues. V was shortened by 6 bases and J by 4 bases, with 11 bases between the two germline ends. DNA of the CDR3: TGTGCCACCAGTATCACATCCGCCACCGGGGAGCTGTTTTTT. It translates to CATSITSATGELFF.

The chain recombines TRBV9 with TRBJ1-6; D is possibly TRBD1 (5 bases). This CDR3 has 15 residues. V shed 4 bases and J shed 10 bases, with 18 bases lying between them. The germline V gene encodes CDR1 SGDLS and CDR2 YYNGEE. The CDR3 is CASSPDARVGSPLHF. The CDR3 nucleotides are TGTGCCAGCAGCCCAGACGCCAGGGTAGGCTCACCCCTCCACTTT.

The J gene is TRBJ2-7, the V gene TRBV18, with 7 bases that match TRBD1. The CDR3 has 15 amino acids. The V and J ends lost 4 bases and 3 bases, in that order; junction bases with no gene match: 9. Germline assignment: CDR1 KGHSH and CDR2 LQKENI. This CDR3 is CASSHSPGQSYEQYF. DNA of the CDR3: TGTGCCAGCTCACACAGCCCGGGACAGAGCTACGAGCAGTACTTC.

The V gene is TRBV2, the J gene TRBJ1-2; no reliable D call. V was trimmed by 9 bases and J by 3 bases, leaving 11 bases between them. Germline-derived CDR1 and CDR2 are SNHLY and FYNNEI. CDR3 size: 12 residues. DNA of the CDR3: TGTGCCAGGACCTACAGATACTATGGCTACACCTTC. As protein: CARTYRYYGYTF.

This clone is a singleton in its sample. The chain recombines TRBV27 with TRBJ1-6; possible D gene TRBD1, 5 bases. The V end was cut by 0 bases, the J end by 8 bases, with 11 bases between. Germline CDR1 and CDR2: MNHEY and SMNVEV (reference sequence). The CDR3 has 15 amino acids. For the CDR3, the DNA is TGTGCCAGCAGTTTATCATCAGGGATCGATTCACCCCTCCACTTT. Translating it yields CASSLSSGIDSPLHF.

The rearrangement joins TRBV11-3 to TRBJ2-7; tentative D call: TRBD1 (5 bases). This CDR3 has 14 residues. V lost 1 base to trimming and J lost 2 bases, with 9 bases between them. Germline assignment: CDR1 SGHNT and CDR2 YENEEA. CDR3 sequence reads: CASSLGQPPYEQYF. In DNA form, the CDR3 reads TGTGCCAGCAGCTTAGGACAGCCTCCCTACGAGCAGTACTTC.

The chain has TRBV24-1 and TRBJ1-2, with D unresolved. V lost 3 bases and J lost 4, with 11 bases in between. There are 14 residues in the CDR3. The germline V gene has CDR1 KGHDR and CDR2 SFDVKD. DNA of the CDR3: TGTGCCACCAGTGATCCTAACGCCCTCTATGGCTACACCTTC. Its translation: CATSDPNALYGYTF.

The sample holds one count of this clone. V usage is TRBV15 and J usage is TRBJ2-1; D gene ambiguous. Trimming removed 8 bases from V and 9 bases from J, with 17 bases in between. Germline CDR1 and CDR2: LNHNV and YYDKDF (reference sequence). This CDR3 spans 13 amino acids. CDR3 sequence: CATGRLNVGEQFF. DNA for the CDR3: TGTGCCACCGGGCGCTTAAACGTAGGTGAGCAGTTCTTC. The entire variable domain, with the rest obtained from reference TRBV15 and TRBJ2-1, is as follows: DAMVIQNPRYQVTQFGKPVTLSCSQTLNHNVMYWYQQKSSQAPKLLFHYYDKDFNNEADTPDNFQSRRPNTSFCFLDIRSPGLGDTAMYLCATGRLNVGEQFFGPGTRLTVL.

This sequence joins TRBV30 and TRBJ1-3; 8 nucleotides align to TRBD1. Germline V gene sequence: CDR1 GTSNPN, CDR2 SVGIG (reference sequence). The CDR3 consists of 16 residues. V was clipped by 4 bases and J by 1 base; unmatched bases: 9. The CDR3 loop is CAWNQGAGWSGNTIYF. The CDR3 DNA reads TGTGCCTGGAATCAGGGGGCCGGTTGGTCTGGAAACACCATATATTTT.

V and J are TRBV30 and TRBJ1-1; TRBD1 aligns across 10 bases. J lost 0 bases, V lost 2 bases, and 9 bases had no gene match. This CDR3 region has 17 residues. Per germline, CDR1 GTSNPN and CDR2 SVGIG (reference sequence). CDR3 nucleotides: TGTGCCTGGAGTCCCCGGGACAGGGGTCCTCTGAACACTGAAGCTTTCTTT. Translating it yields CAWSPRDRGPLNTEAFF.

This clone was recorded only once. This sequence joins TRBV9 and TRBJ1-4, with 7 bases matching TRBD1. V was clipped by 4 bases and J by 5 bases; unmatched bases: 5. Germline CDR1 and CDR2: SGDLS and YYNGEE. The CDR3 has 14 amino acids. The CDR3 region has the DNA TGTGCCAGCAGCACCCGGGACAGAAATGAAAAACTGTTTTTT. This translates into CASSTRDRNEKLFF.

This chain links TRBV5-1 with TRBJ2-7; D is ambiguous. Per the germline V gene, CDR1 is SGHRS and CDR2 is YFSETQ. The CDR3 length is 15 residues. V lost 4 bases, J lost 3 bases, and 17 bases lay in between. The CDR3 DNA is TGCGCCAGCAGCGACGCCGCGCGAGGCCTCTACGAGCAGTACTTC. Amino acids: CASSDAARGLYEQYF.

The chain is built from TRBV6-2 or TRBV6-3 and TRBJ2-1; TRBD2 agrees at 8 bases. Germline CDR1 is MNHEY and CDR2 is SVGEGT. The CDR3 consists of 13 residues. V dropped 6 bases and J dropped 6; count of bases not matched to a gene: 4. For the CDR3, the DNA is TGTGCCAGCAGCCGGACTAGCCCCAATGAGCAGTTCTTC. This translates into CASSRTSPNEQFF.

This chain uses TRBV10-3 with TRBJ2-5; maybe TRBD1 (6 bases). V was trimmed by 5 bases and J by 7 bases, leaving 17 bases between them. Per germline, CDR1 ENHRY and CDR2 SYGVKD. The CDR3 totals 14 residues. CDR3 sequence (DNA): TGTGCCATCAGTCCGGGACAAGACTGGGCGACCCAGTACTTC. Protein sequence: CAISPGQDWATQYF.

V and J are TRBV7-8 and TRBJ2-2, with D perhaps TRBD2 (5 bases). CDR1 is SGHVS, CDR2 FQNEAQ, per germline. The CDR3 extends over 15 amino acids. Trimming left V 1 base short and J 3 bases short, with 9 bases between. In DNA, the CDR3 is TGTGCCAGCAGCTTAGGGGCGGACTACACCGGGGAGCTGTTTTTT. Its protein is CASSLGADYTGELFF.

This chain connects TRBV19 to TRBJ1-5; 12 bases align to TRBD1. V lost 1 base and J lost 6; bases outside the gene matches: 4. The CDR3 is 16 residues long. Germline CDR1 LNHDA, CDR2 SQIVND (reference sequence). The CDR3 nucleotides are TGTGCCAGTAGTATAGCGGGGACAGGGGGCGGTCAGCCCCAGCATTTT. It encodes CASSIAGTGGGQPQHF.

The chain employs TRBV5-1 and TRBJ1-1; the match to TRBD1 covers 8 bases. Germline loops: CDR1 SGHRS, CDR2 YFSETQ. The V segment lost 0 bases and the J segment 7 bases; nucleotides outside the gene matches: 5. The CDR3 is 14 residues long. The CDR3 region is CASSLGQGQGEAFF. The DNA of the CDR3 is TGCGCCAGCAGCTTGGGGCAAGGACAGGGTGAAGCTTTCTTT.

This chain links TRBV5-1 with TRBJ1-1; D might be TRBD1 (5 bases). The ends were cut back, 4 bases at V and 5 bases at J, with 12 bases in the middle. This CDR3 has 13 amino acids. Germline V lookup: CDR1 SGHRS, CDR2 YFSETQ. The CDR3 reads CASSPTVGTEAFF. CDR3 DNA sequence: TGCGCCAGCAGCCCGACAGTGGGGACTGAAGCTTTCTTT.

The CDR3 protein is CASSQGLATSYEQYF. Written as DNA, the CDR3 is TGCGCCAGCAGCCAGGGACTAGCGACCTCCTACGAGCAGTACTTC. The rearrangement joins TRBV4-1 to TRBJ2-7; 10 bases map to TRBD2. The germline CDR1 and CDR2 sequences are MGHRA and YSYEKL. Losses at the gene ends were 3 bases for V and 0 bases for J; bases not matched to a gene: 2. The CDR3 consists of 15 residues.